One and the same sample provided the 18 T cell receptor beta chains below, sequenced in a study of CD8+CD57+ T cells in acquired aplastic anemia. The use of genomic DNA as template underpinned the TCR beta VDJ and CDR3 profiling. TCRdb re-called the reads with MiXCR, one entry per CDR3 protein. The repertoire holds over 40,000 distinct CDR3 sequences, with around 69% as singletons. The sample taken for sequencing was sorted CD4+, CD8+, or CD8+CD57+ T cells (not recorded which) from PBMCs. The receptors were sampled from a human donor in good health, serving as a control.

The chain employs TRBV7-9 and TRBJ1-1; a possible D gene is TRBD1 (6 bases). With 5 bases removed from V and 4 bases from J, the gap between germline ends came to 17 bases. CDR1 is SEHNR, CDR2 FQNEAQ, per germline (reference sequence). The CDR3 contains 15 residues. CDR3 in amino acids: CASSRGTGIVTEAFF. In DNA, the CDR3 is TGTGCCAGCAGCCGAGGAACAGGGATCGTCACTGAAGCTTTCTTT.

The gene calls are TRBV19 and TRBJ1-2, with 9 bases lining up with TRBD1. V lost 4 bases to trimming and J lost 7 bases; unmatched junction nucleotides: 10. This CDR3 comprises 15 residues. Germline V gene data show CDR1 as LNHDA and CDR2 as SQIVND (reference sequence). The CDR3 spells CASSSTGGVDRGYTF. The CDR3 DNA reads TGTGCCAGTAGTAGTACAGGGGGCGTAGATCGTGGCTACACCTTC. The whole variable domain, filled in from reference TRBV19 and TRBJ1-2, reads DGGITQSPKYLFRKEGQNVTLSCEQNLNHDAMYWYRQDPGQGLRLIYYSQIVNDFQKGDIAEGYSVSREKKESFPLTVTSAQKNPTAFYLCASSSTGGVDRGYTFGSGTRLTVV.

V gene TRBV7-9 combines with J gene TRBJ1-6, with 8 bases identical to TRBD1. After removal of 5 bases from V and 15 bases from J, the junction contained 6 bases not matched to a gene. CDR1 and CDR2 (germline): SEHNR, FQNEAQ (reference sequence). This CDR3 is 12 amino acids long. CDR3 nucleotide sequence: TGTGCCAGCAGCAGGGACAGGTTGCTCCTCCACTTT. It yields the protein CASSRDRLLLHF.

CDR3: CASSFYSSTQYF. The CDR3 bases are TGTGCCAGCAGTTTCTACTCCTCTACGCAGTATTTT. The rearrangement links TRBV12-3 or TRBV12-4 to TRBJ2-3; no clear D gene. The CDR3 sequence is 12 residues long. Trimming removed 3 bases from V and 8 bases from J, with 9 bases in between.

The V and J genes are TRBV14 and TRBJ1-2; D gene ambiguous. The V end lost 1 base, the J end lost 3 bases, and 6 bases lay between the germline ends. CDR1 and CDR2 (germline): SGHDN, FVKESK. The CDR3 runs to 13 residues. CDR3 DNA: TGTGCCAGCAGCCAAGTTGGCTACTATGGCTACACCTTC. Its protein is CASSQVGYYGYTF.

The chain employs TRBV9 and TRBJ2-1, with TRBD2 matching 10 bases. CDR3 length: 16 amino acids. The germline gives CDR1 SGDLS, CDR2 YYNGEE. Losses at the gene ends were 4 bases for V and 4 bases for J; bases not matched to a gene: 8. The CDR3 nucleotides read TGTGCCAGCAGCTTAATGCAGCGGGAGGGATACAATGAGCAGTTCTTC. Protein sequence: CASSLMQREGYNEQFF. The entire variable domain, with the rest obtained from reference TRBV9 and TRBJ2-1, is as follows: DSGVTQTPKHLITATGQRVTLRCSPRSGDLSVYWYQQSLDQGLQFLIQYYNGEERAKGNILERFSAQQFPDLHSELNLSSLELGDSALYFCASSLMQREGYNEQFFGPGTRLTVL.

CDR3 sequence (DNA): TGTGCCAGCAGCCCCCGACCGGACAGGCGAGATGAGACCCAGTACTTC. It specifies CASSPRPDRRDETQYF. The J gene is TRBJ2-5, the V gene TRBV19; TRBD1 aligns across 7 bases. The V gene end was trimmed by 9 bases and the J gene end by 5 bases; junction bases not matched to a gene: 18. Looked up from germline, CDR1 is LNHDA and CDR2 is SQIVND (reference sequence). The CDR3 runs 16 residues.

A word on this clonotype: One end of the junction is discordant with germline, which a read error may explain. The genes are TRBV10-3 and TRBJ2-5; 11 bases fit TRBD2. This CDR3 contains 16 residues. Germline loops: CDR1 ENHRY, CDR2 SYGVKD. CDR3 loop: CATSEQGLAEAGTQYF. CDR3 coding DNA: TGTGCCACCAGTGAGCAGGGACTAGCGGAGGCGGGGACCCAGTACTTC.

This chain joins TRBV19 and TRBJ1-2; D is unresolved. V was shortened by 2 bases and J by 3 bases, with 13 bases between the two germline ends. Germline V lookup: CDR1 LNHDA, CDR2 SQIVND (reference sequence). The CDR3 is made up of 15 amino acids. CDR3 residues: CASSISATSDYGYTF. CDR3 bases: TGTGCCAGTAGTATATCAGCAACCTCTGACTATGGCTACACCTTC.

This clonotype was seen ten or more times. This rearrangement joins TRBV6-4 to TRBJ2-3; 10 bases agree with TRBD2. Trimming cost V 3 bases and J 1 base; bases outside gene matches: 1. In germline, CDR1 is MRHNA, CDR2 SNTAGT. The CDR3 loop spans 15 amino acids. The CDR3 here is CASSETSGGTDTQYF. The CDR3 bases are TGTGCCAGCAGTGAAACTAGCGGGGGCACAGATACGCAGTATTTT.

This chain joins TRBV9 and TRBJ2-7; 10 nucleotides line up with TRBD2. Looked up from germline, CDR1 is SGDLS and CDR2 is YYNGEE. The J segment lost 3 bases and the V segment lost 1 base, leaving 1 base of the junction unmatched. There are 14 residues in the CDR3. The CDR3 coding sequence is TGTGCCAGCAGCGTAAAGCGGGAGGGCTACGAGCAGTACTTC. Amino acid sequence: CASSVKREGYEQYF.

CDR3 coding DNA: TGTGCCACCAGTGATGGGACAGTATACAATGAGCAGTTCTTC. Translated, it gives CATSDGTVYNEQFF. V usage is TRBV24-1 and J usage is TRBJ2-1, with TRBD1 matching 7 bases. Germline V gives CDR1 KGHDR, CDR2 SFDVKD. V dropped 3 bases and J dropped 4; count of bases not matched to a gene: 2. The length of the CDR3 is 14 residues.

This clonotype was picked up a small number of times. This rearrangement joins TRBV7-7 to TRBJ1-1; D call uncertain. V lost 4 bases and J lost 3, with 9 bases in between. CDR3 length: 13 amino acids. CDR1 and CDR2 from the germline V gene are SSHAT and FNYEAQ (reference sequence). The CDR3 loop is CASSSRPDTEAFF. The CDR3 nucleotides read TGTGCCAGCAGCTCAAGACCGGACACTGAAGCTTTCTTT. Full variable domain (remainder filled in from reference TRBV7-7 and TRBJ1-1): GAGVSQSPRYKVTKRGQDVTLRCDPISSHATLYWYQQALGQGPEFLTYFNYEAQPDKSGLPSDRFSAERPEGSISTLTIQRTEQRDSAMYRCASSSRPDTEAFFGQGTRLTVV.

About this clonotype: As the CDR3 is not closed by the conserved phenylalanine or tryptophan, this likely results from a read error. DNA for the CDR3: TGTGCCAGCACCCTTGGACTAGCGGGGTACAATGAGCAGTTCTCC. Protein product: CASTLGLAGYNEQFS. The chain couples TRBV12-3 or TRBV12-4 to TRBJ2-1, with TRBD2 matching 12 bases. The CDR3 is 15 amino acids. Trimming cost V 7 bases and J 4 bases; bases outside gene matches: 5.

The rearrangement uses TRBV7-2 and TRBJ1-2, with D hard to call. Germline CDR1 is SGHTA and CDR2 is FQGNSA. The CDR3 has 16 residues. V lost 0 bases and J lost 4, with 15 bases in between. The CDR3 DNA is TGTGCCAGCAGCTTAGCGGCCCTCATGGACCCCTATGGCTACACCTTC. This codes for CASSLAALMDPYGYTF.

The gene calls are TRBV15 and TRBJ1-6, with D maybe TRBD1 (6 bases). This CDR3 comprises 16 residues. Per germline, CDR1 LNHNV and CDR2 YYDKDF (reference sequence). V shed 0 bases and J shed 7 bases, with 13 bases lying between them. The CDR3 bases are TGTGCCACCAGCAGAGATCCCAGGGGTGACAATTCACCCCTCCACTTT. Amino acid sequence: CATSRDPRGDNSPLHF. Full variable domain (remainder filled in from reference TRBV15 and TRBJ1-6): DAMVIQNPRYQVTQFGKPVTLSCSQTLNHNVMYWYQQKSSQAPKLLFHYYDKDFNNEADTPDNFQSRRPNTSFCFLDIRSPGLGDTAMYLCATSRDPRGDNSPLHFGNGTRLTVT.

This chain uses TRBV11-2 with TRBJ1-6, with 7 bases aligning to TRBD1. The CDR3 is 17 amino acids. Losses at the gene ends were 1 base for V and 1 base for J; bases not matched to a gene: 4. The germline V gene has CDR1 SGHAT and CDR2 FQNNGV. For the CDR3, the DNA is TGTGCCAGCAGCTTAGGTCTCAGGGGGTCCTATAATTCACCCCTCCACTTT. Translated: CASSLGLRGSYNSPLHF. Based on the CDR3 plus reference TRBV11-2 and TRBJ1-6, the full variable domain is EAGVAQSPRYKIIEKRQSVAFWCNPISGHATLYWYQQILGQGPKLLIQFQNNGVVDDSQLPKDRFSAERLKGVDSTLKIQPAKLEDSAVYLCASSLGLRGSYNSPLHFGNGTRLTVT.

The chain couples TRBV2 to TRBJ2-2; D uncertain. Between the trimmed V and J ends, which lost 2 bases and 6 bases, there was a span of 7 bases. This CDR3 comprises 13 residues. Germline CDR1 reads SNHLY; CDR2 reads FYNNEI. For the CDR3, the DNA is TGTGCCAGCAGTGAAATGTCTTCCGGGGAGCTGTTTTTT. It encodes CASSEMSSGELFF.